The table lists the clone carrying this T cell receptor (beta chain) with a count of one. The sample is drawn from a study of technical replicates of blood from a few donors. J was trimmed by 5 bases and V by 0 bases; bases with no gene match: 22. CDR1 and CDR2 (germline): SGDLS, YYNGEE. CDR3 length: 22 amino acids. Only in-frame clones appear in the TCRdb table, and some are missing; sequencing was by immunoSEQ multiplex PCR. Of some 70,000 clones listed, roughly 95% are singletons. The clonotype originates from a human donor in good health. The chain employs TRBV9 and TRBJ2-2; 10 nucleotides match TRBD1. Sequenced input: T cells isolated from PBMCs. The CDR3 here is CASSVESRRDRGSFYGTGELFF. Written as DNA, the CDR3 is TGTGCCAGCAGCGTAGAATCCCGACGGGACAGGGGTTCTTTTTACGGGACCGGGGAGCTGTTTTTT. The whole variable domain, filled in from reference TRBV9 and TRBJ2-2, reads DSGVTQTPKHLITATGQRVTLRCSPRSGDLSVYWYQQSLDQGLQFLIQYYNGEERAKGNILERFSAQQFPDLHSELNLSSLELGDSALYFCASSVESRRDRGSFYGTGELFFGEGSRLTVL.